This record looks at one T cell receptor beta chain sequence and its context. These data belong to a study of T cells expressing NK-cell markers. TCRdb re-called the 5' RACE reads; one entry per CDR3 protein, DNA not given. The sample table sets out 400,000 to 450,000 distinct CDR3 sequences. This CDR3 has 13 residues. Germline CDR1 is SGHRS and CDR2 is YFSETQ. The sequence came from a woman aged 18-70 years in good health. The sample taken for sequencing was blood T cells: a sorted CD56 or NKG2C T cell subset, CD4+ or CD8+ T cells, or bulk PBMC T cells (not recorded which). The chain carries TRBV5-1 and TRBJ1-1. CDR3 amino acids: CASNTDGTTEAFF.